This T cell receptor beta chain was sequenced in a study of blood T cells in healthy people across ages. This CDR3 spans 19 amino acids. Trimming cost V 5 bases and J 4 bases; bases outside gene matches: 15. Germline V gene data show CDR1 as SEHNR and CDR2 as FQNEAQ (reference sequence). Combining a sample-barcoded 5' primer with a J-beta primer mix, a second PCR ran for about 7 to 11 cycles. MiXCR, applied by TCRdb to the 5' RACE reads, yields one record per CDR3 protein. The sample shows about 800,000 distinct CDR3 sequences, 20% to 30% of them seen only once. A few counts support this clonotype. These same records also appear under a second study, on T cells of mothers and their children. That paper adds: Both sample barcodes and 2-4 random nucleotides came from the M1S primer of the second PCR.

The chain has TRBV7-9 and TRBJ2-2, with 11 bases lining up with TRBD1. This TCR was sampled from a boy aged 5-17 years in good health. The specimen sequenced was blood. This chain's CDR3 is CASSPRLGQGARSTGELFF. Written as DNA, the CDR3 is TGTGCCAGCAGCCCACGACTCGGACAGGGGGCTCGAAGCACCGGGGAGCTGTTTTTT.